Given below is one T cell receptor (beta chain) in context. Original handling: Amplified reference gene primers provided the basis for estimating nucleated cell counts. Libraries were prepared by immunoSEQ multiplex PCR; TCRdb keeps only in-frame clonotypes and omits some of them. That table supplies the V and J calls and clone size; D and trimming were determined from the DNA. The sample yields approximately 180,000 clones, approximately 83% seen once. Trimming cost V 5 bases and J 10 bases, with 18 bases left between them. Germline CDR1 is MNHEY and CDR2 is SMNVEV (reference sequence). The CDR3 runs 15 residues. The data originate from a study of blood T cell repertoires in COVID-19. About the research overall: Researchers got acute and convalescent COVID-19 samples from the United States, Italy and Spain. In each case, the material was cDNA or gDNA derived from T cells, B-cell-depleted T cells, or PBMCs.

This chain joins TRBV27 and TRBJ1-6, with D perhaps matching TRBD1 (6 bases). Sequencing was performed on peripheral blood. The origin of this receptor is a man between 60 and 70 years old with acute or convalescent COVID-19. The CDR3 coding sequence is TGTGCCAGCAGTCCCGAGCGGCAGGGGACATCACCCCTCCACTTT. Its protein product is CASSPERQGTSPLHF.